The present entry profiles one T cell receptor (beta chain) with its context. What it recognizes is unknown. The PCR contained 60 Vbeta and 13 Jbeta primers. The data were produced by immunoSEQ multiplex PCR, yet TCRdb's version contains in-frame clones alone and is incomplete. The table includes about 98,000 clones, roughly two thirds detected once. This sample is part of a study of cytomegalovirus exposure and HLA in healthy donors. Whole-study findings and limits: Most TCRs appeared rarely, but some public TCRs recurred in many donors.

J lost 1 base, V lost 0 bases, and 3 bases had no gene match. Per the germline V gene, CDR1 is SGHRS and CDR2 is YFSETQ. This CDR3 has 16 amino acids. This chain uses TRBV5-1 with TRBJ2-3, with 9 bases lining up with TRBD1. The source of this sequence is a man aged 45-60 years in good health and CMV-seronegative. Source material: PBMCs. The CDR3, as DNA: TGCGCCAGCAGCTTGGGACAGGGGGTTGGCACAGATACGCAGTATTTT. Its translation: CASSLGQGVGTDTQYF.